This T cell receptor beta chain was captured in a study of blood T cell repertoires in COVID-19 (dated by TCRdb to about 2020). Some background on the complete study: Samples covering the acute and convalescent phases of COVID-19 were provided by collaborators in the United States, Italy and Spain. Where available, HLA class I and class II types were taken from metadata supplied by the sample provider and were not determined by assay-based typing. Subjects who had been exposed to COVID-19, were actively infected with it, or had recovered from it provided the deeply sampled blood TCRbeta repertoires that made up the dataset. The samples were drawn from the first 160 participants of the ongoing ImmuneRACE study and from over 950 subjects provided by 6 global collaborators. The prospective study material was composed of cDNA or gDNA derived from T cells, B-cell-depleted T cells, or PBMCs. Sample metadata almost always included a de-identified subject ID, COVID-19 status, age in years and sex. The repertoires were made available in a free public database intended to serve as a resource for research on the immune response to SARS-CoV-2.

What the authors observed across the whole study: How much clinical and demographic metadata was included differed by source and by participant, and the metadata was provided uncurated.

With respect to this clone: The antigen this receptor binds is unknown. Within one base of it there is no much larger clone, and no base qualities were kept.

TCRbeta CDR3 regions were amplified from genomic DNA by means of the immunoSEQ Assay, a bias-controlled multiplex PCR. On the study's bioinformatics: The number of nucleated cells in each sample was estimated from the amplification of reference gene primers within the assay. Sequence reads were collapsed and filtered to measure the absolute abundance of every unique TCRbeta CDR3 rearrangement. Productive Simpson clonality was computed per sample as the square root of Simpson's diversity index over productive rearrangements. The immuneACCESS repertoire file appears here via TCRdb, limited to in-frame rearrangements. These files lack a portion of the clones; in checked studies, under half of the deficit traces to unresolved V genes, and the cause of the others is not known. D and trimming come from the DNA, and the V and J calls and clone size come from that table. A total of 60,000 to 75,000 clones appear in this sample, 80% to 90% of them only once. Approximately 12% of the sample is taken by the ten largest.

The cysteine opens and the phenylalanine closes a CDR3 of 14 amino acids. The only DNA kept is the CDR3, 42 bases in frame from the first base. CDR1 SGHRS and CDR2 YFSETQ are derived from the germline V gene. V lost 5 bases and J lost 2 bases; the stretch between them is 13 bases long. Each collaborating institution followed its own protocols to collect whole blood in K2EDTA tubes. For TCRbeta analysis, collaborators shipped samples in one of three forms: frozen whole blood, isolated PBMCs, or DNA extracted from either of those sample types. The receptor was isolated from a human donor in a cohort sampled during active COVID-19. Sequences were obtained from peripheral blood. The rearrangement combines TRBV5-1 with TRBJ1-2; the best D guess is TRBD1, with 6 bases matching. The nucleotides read TGCGCCAGCAGGAGGACAGTAGACAACTATGGCTACACCTTC. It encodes CASRRTVDNYGYTF.